This T cell receptor (beta chain) was profiled in a study of cytomegalovirus exposure and HLA in healthy donors. Study in general: In a previous analysis, 110 million or so unique TCR beta sequences were found from some 180 million T cells.

Primers for the PCR totalled 60 Vbeta and 13 Jbeta. Under the authors' procedure: A later analysis counted 65 million to 90 million unique TCR beta chains, around 12 million shared. Produced via immunoSEQ multiplex PCR; TCRdb's table is partial and in-frame only. The V and J calls and clone size come from that table; D and trimming were worked out from the DNA. The sample shows approximately 150,000 clones, 70% to 80% of them seen only once. To note about this clone: Antigen unknown.

Whole-study results and caveats: Later on, an analysis found that several of the most significant clusters appeared to be linked to common viral pathogens, which included parvovirus B19. Reported performance of the classifier showed diagnosis of cytomegalovirus status with high specificity and sensitivity.

CDR1 is LNHDA and CDR2 is SQIVND in the germline V gene (reference sequence). This CDR3 comprises 12 residues. Trimming shortened V by 8 bases and J by 5 bases, and 12 bases separated the two germline ends. The source of this sequence is a woman aged 40 to 50 in good health and CMV-seronegative. This sequence joins TRBV19 and TRBJ1-1; D may be TRBD1 (6 bases). Sequenced material: PBMCs. DNA of the CDR3: TGTGCCAGTTCTCAGGGGCGGACTGAAGCTTTCTTT. Residues: CASSQGRTEAFF.